A selection of T cell receptor beta chains follows, all from one sample in a study of blood T cell repertoires in COVID-19. The table came from immunoSEQ multiplex PCR; TCRdb's copy has only in-frame clones and leaves some out. The profile shows tens of thousands of clones, over 75% of them singletons. Material for sequencing was peripheral blood. The receptor set was obtained from a man aged 50 or older with active COVID-19. Both conserved end residues are part of each CDR3. Each record gives: V gene, clone size, J gene, D gene, CDR3 protein, CDR3 DNA. A D gene is named only where the DNA matches it firmly. Size tells how often a clone was seen (once, few, many) or the class of an expanded clone, and some rows leave it out.

TRBV11-2,-,TRBJ2-2,-,CASSLSRARTGELFF,TGTGCCAGCAGCTTAAGCAGGGCGCGCACCGGGGAGCTGTTTTTT
TRBV3-1/TRBV3-2,-,TRBJ2-5,-,CASSPLEDQETQYF,TGTGCCAGCAGCCCGTTGGAGGATCAAGAGACCCAGTACTTC
TRBV14,-,TRBJ2-3,TRBD2,CASSRQRTSGRGTDTQYF,TGTGCCAGCAGCCGACAGAGGACTAGCGGGAGGGGCACAGATACGCAGTATTTT
TRBV3-1/TRBV3-2,-,TRBJ2-7,TRBD2,CASSQGSLPGGPPYEQYF,TGTGCCAGCAGCCAAGGGTCCTTACCGGGGGGGCCCCCCTACGAGCAGTACTTC
TRBV5-4,-,TRBJ2-2,TRBD1,CASSMRDRANTGELFF,TGTGCCAGCAGCATGCGTGACAGGGCAAACACCGGGGAGCTGTTTTTT
TRBV28,-,TRBJ1-2,-,CASSPPRDYGYTF,TGTGCCAGCAGTCCCCCCCGGGACTATGGCTACACCTTC
TRBV7-3,once,TRBJ2-3,TRBD2,CASRMRGDTDTQYF,TGTGCCAGCAGAATGCGGGGGGACACAGATACGCAGTATTTT
TRBV6-6,-,TRBJ2-2,-,CASRRDWNTGELFF,TGTGCCAGCAGACGGGACTGGAACACCGGGGAGCTGTTTTTT
TRBV3-1/TRBV3-2,-,TRBJ2-3,TRBD2,CASSQEVPSGVTDTQYF,TGTGCCAGCAGCCAAGAAGTGCCTAGCGGAGTCACAGATACGCAGTATTTT
TRBV7-2,-,TRBJ2-1,-,CASSLIGLSYNEQFF,TGTGCCAGCAGCTTAATTGGACTATCCTACAATGAGCAGTTCTTC
TRBV6-1,few,TRBJ2-7,-,CASSGQHYEQYF,TGTGCCAGCAGCGGACAGCACTACGAGCAGTACTTC
TRBV6-6,-,TRBJ1-5,TRBD1,CASSSRQGGNQPQHF,TGTGCCAGCAGTTCGCGACAGGGCGGCAATCAGCCCCAGCATTTT
TRBV27,-,TRBJ2-1,TRBD2,CASSLSGGEQFF,TGTGCCAGCAGTTTATCGGGAGGGGAGCAGTTCTTC
TRBV29-1,-,TRBJ1-2,TRBD1,CSVGERQGGGGYTF,TGCAGCGTGGGGGAAAGACAGGGAGGAGGTGGCTACACCTTC
TRBV4-1,-,TRBJ2-1,TRBD2,CASSQDSGRAANEQFF,TGCGCCAGCAGCCAAGATAGCGGGAGGGCAGCTAATGAGCAGTTCTTC
TRBV6-5,-,TRBJ2-1,TRBD2,CASSYKLAGGYEQFF,TGTGCCAGCAGTTACAAGCTAGCGGGGGGGTATGAGCAGTTCTTC
TRBV19,few,TRBJ1-5,TRBD1,CASHTTGVKNQPQHF,TGTGCCAGTCATACCACAGGGGTCAAAAATCAGCCCCAGCATTTT
TRBV7-3,-,TRBJ2-3,TRBD2,CASSQPTSGADTQYF,TGTGCCAGCAGCCAGCCCACTAGCGGGGCAGATACGCAGTATTTT
TRBV6-5,-,TRBJ1-6,-,CASSSTMGGSPLHF,TGTGCCAGCAGTTCCACGATGGGGGGTTCACCCCTCCACTTT
TRBV2,-,TRBJ1-3,-,CASSEAAEAGNTIYF,TGTGCCAGCAGTGAAGCGGCGGAGGCTGGAAACACCATATATTTT
TRBV27,-,TRBJ2-7,TRBD1,CASSTTGGAYEQYF,TGTGCCAGCAGTACCACAGGGGGCGCTTACGAGCAGTACTTC
TRBV27,-,TRBJ1-6,TRBD1,CASSFGQVPSPLHF,TGTGCCAGCAGTTTCGGACAGGTACCTTCACCCCTCCACTTT
TRBV29-1,-,TRBJ1-1,TRBD1,CSAKDRGVGNTEAFF,TGCAGCGCGAAGGACAGGGGGGTAGGGAACACTGAAGCTTTCTTT
TRBV6-5,-,TRBJ2-5,-,CASSYSADQETQYF,TGTGCCAGCAGTTACTCGGCAGATCAAGAGACCCAGTACTTC
TRBV12-3/TRBV12-4,-,TRBJ2-5,TRBD2,CASSSGLQETQYF,TGTGCCAGCAGTTCGGGACTACAAGAGACCCAGTACTTC
TRBV6-1,-,TRBJ2-3,TRBD1,CASSEAGTGGPDTQYF,TGTGCCAGCAGTGAAGCCGGGACAGGGGGCCCAGATACGCAGTATTTT
TRBV6-6,-,TRBJ2-7,-,CASSYSAYEQYF,TGTGCCAGCAGTTATAGCGCCTACGAGCAGTACTTC
TRBV2,-,TRBJ2-1,TRBD2,CASSEQGLEFHEQFF,TGTGCCAGCAGTGAACAGGGACTAGAATTCCATGAGCAGTTCTTC
TRBV6-2/TRBV6-3,once,TRBJ2-7,TRBD1,CASSSPGQSSYEQYF,TGTGCCAGCAGTTCACCGGGACAGAGCTCCTACGAGCAGTACTTC
TRBV9,-,TRBJ1-1,-,CASSEFQQVLNTEAFF,TGTGCCAGCAGCGAGTTCCAACAGGTCTTGAACACTGAAGCTTTCTTT
TRBV5-1,-,TRBJ2-2,TRBD2,CASSPGTSGWGGTGELFF,TGCGCCAGCAGCCCGGGGACTAGCGGTTGGGGAGGCACCGGGGAGCTGTTTTTT
TRBV15,-,TRBJ2-1,-,CATSSAGHNEQFF,TGTGCCACCAGCAGCGCCGGTCACAATGAGCAGTTCTTC
TRBV7-3,-,TRBJ2-6,-,CASSGAAGANVLTF,TGTGCCAGCAGCGGCGCGGCCGGGGCCAACGTCCTGACTTTC
TRBV7-7,-,TRBJ2-2,-,CASSLGLGPGELFF,TGTGCTAGCAGCTTAGGCCTGGGCCCCGGGGAGCTGTTTTTT
TRBV19,once,TRBJ2-1,-,CASSMFSNEQFF,TGTGCCAGTAGTATGTTTAGCAATGAGCAGTTCTTC
TRBV19,-,TRBJ1-4,-,CASGTGGGEKLFF,TGTGCCAGTGGGACGGGGGGAGGTGAAAAACTGTTTTTT
TRBV28,-,TRBJ1-5,-,CASSPGPSNQPQHF,TGTGCCAGCAGCCCAGGGCCGAGCAATCAGCCCCAGCATTTT
TRBV24-1,-,TRBJ1-2,TRBD1,CATRQGLDGYTF,TGTGCCACAAGACAGGGACTGGATGGCTACACCTTC
TRBV6-5,-,TRBJ1-6,-,CATRRASELSPLHF,TGTGCCACCCGGCGGGCTTCGGAGTTGTCACCCCTCCACTTT
TRBV19,few,TRBJ1-1,-,CASNKGLLNTEAFF,TGTGCCAGTAATAAGGGGCTCTTGAACACTGAAGCTTTCTTT
TRBV14,-,TRBJ2-3,TRBD2,CASSQDGTSGVPTDTQYF,TGTGCCAGCAGCCAAGATGGGACTAGCGGGGTCCCCACAGATACGCAGTATTTT
TRBV7-8,-,TRBJ1-5,TRBD1,CASSLGQGAVNQPQHF,TGTGCCAGCAGCTTGGGACAGGGGGCTGTGAATCAGCCCCAGCATTTT
TRBV11-2,few,TRBJ1-3,TRBD1,CASSAGQAISGNTIYF,TGTGCCAGCAGCGCAGGACAGGCAATCTCTGGAAACACCATATATTTT
TRBV11-2,-,TRBJ2-1,TRBD2,CASSWTSGDVSYNEQFF,TGTGCCAGCAGTTGGACTAGCGGGGATGTCTCCTACAATGAGCAGTTCTTC
TRBV5-4,-,TRBJ2-1,TRBD2,CASSTGLADSYNEQFF,TGTGCCAGCAGCACCGGACTAGCGGATTCCTACAATGAGCAGTTCTTC
TRBV5-8,-,TRBJ1-2,-,CASSLVDGSGGYTF,TGTGCCAGCAGCTTGGTTGACGGCTCGGGTGGCTACACCTTC
TRBV27,-,TRBJ1-1,TRBD1,CASTLTGGDEAFF,TGTGCCAGCACCCTGACAGGGGGGGATGAAGCTTTCTTT
TRBV19,-,TRBJ1-2,TRBD1,CASSIRQGTYGYTF,TGTGCCAGTAGTATCCGACAGGGGACCTATGGCTACACCTTC
TRBV6-5,-,TRBJ2-6,-,CASRTTDGANVLTF,TGTGCCAGCAGAACTACGGATGGGGCCAACGTCCTGACTTTC
TRBV7-9,-,TRBJ2-2,TRBD1,CASSLAGTGVTGELFF,TGTGCCAGCAGCTTAGCCGGGACAGGGGTGACCGGGGAGCTGTTTTTT
TRBV27,-,TRBJ2-1,TRBD2,CASSIGGGSYNEQFF,TGTGCCAGCAGCATTGGCGGGGGCTCCTACAATGAGCAGTTCTTC
TRBV6-1,-,TRBJ2-5,-,CASSEGRSGQETQYF,TGTGCCAGCAGTGAAGGTAGAAGCGGCCAAGAGACCCAGTACTTC
TRBV7-3,-,TRBJ1-3,TRBD1,CASSQLGQGSTIYF,TGTGCCAGCAGCCAATTGGGACAGGGTAGCACCATATATTTT
TRBV7-8,-,TRBJ1-1,TRBD1,CASRHRGIEAFF,TGTGCCAGCAGACACAGGGGGATTGAAGCTTTCTTT
TRBV6-5,-,TRBJ2-2,-,CASSYSSTGELFF,TGTGCCAGCAGTTACTCGAGCACCGGGGAGCTGTTTTTT